The 5 T cell receptor beta chains given below trace back to one sample, sequenced in a study of shared clonotypes between healthy human individuals. Profiling relied on immunoSEQ multiplex PCR, and the TCRdb table lists in-frame clones only, not all of them. Of 2 million to 2.5 million clones listed, 93% are singletons. Source material: naive CD4+ T cells from PBMCs. Documented subset: CD45RA+ positively selected. The receptors shown here come from a man aged 18-30 years in good health. Some clones in this sample may be carry-over from other donors' samples.

This chain links TRBV2 with TRBJ2-2; D might be TRBD2 (5 bases). The V gene's germline CDR1 is SNHLY and CDR2 FYNNEI. V gave up 2 bases and J gave up 5 bases, with 12 bases separating them. The CDR3 spans 15 residues. The CDR3 DNA sequence: TGTGCCAGCAGTGAATTGGGAGCTCGGACCGGGGAGCTGTTTTTT. It encodes CASSELGARTGELFF. Filled out from reference TRBV2 and TRBJ2-2, the complete variable domain reads EPEVTQTPSHQVTQMGQEVILRCVPISNHLYFYWYRQILGQKVEFLVSFYNNEISEKSEIFDDQFSVERPDGSNFTLKIRSTKLEDSAMYFCASSELGARTGELFFGEGSRLTVL.

This clone was seen only once. As DNA, the CDR3 is TGTGCCTGGAGACCCGGGACTAGCAGAGAGACCCAGTACTTC. Translation gives CAWRPGTSRETQYF. This chain links TRBV30 with TRBJ2-5, with 9 positions matching TRBD2. The germline V gene encodes CDR1 GTSNPN and CDR2 SVGIG (reference sequence). Trimming removed 3 bases from V and 4 bases from J; junction bases left unmatched: 6. This CDR3 is 14 amino acids long.

The CDR3 nucleotides read TGTGCCAGCAGCCCCTTTCGGGACAGGGCAATTAATGAAAAACTGTTTTTT. It codes for CASSPFRDRAINEKLFF. This chain uses TRBV28 with TRBJ1-4; the match to TRBD1 covers 9 bases. Germline values: CDR1 MDHEN, CDR2 SYDVKM. CDR3 length equals 17 residues. V lost 6 bases, J lost 4 bases, and 12 bases stayed unmatched.

This chain links TRBV11-2 with TRBJ2-2, with unresolved D. In germline, CDR1 is SGHAT, CDR2 FQNNGV. The V and J ends lost 2 bases and 6 bases respectively, with 4 bases between them. The CDR3 covers 12 residues. The CDR3 loop reads CASSLNPGELFF. The CDR3 bases are TGTGCCAGCAGCTTAAATCCCGGGGAGCTGTTTTTT. Full variable domain (rest looked up from reference TRBV11-2 and TRBJ2-2): EAGVAQSPRYKIIEKRQSVAFWCNPISGHATLYWYQQILGQGPKLLIQFQNNGVVDDSQLPKDRFSAERLKGVDSTLKIQPAKLEDSAVYLCASSLNPGELFFGEGSRLTVL.

The chain employs TRBV11-2 and TRBJ2-7; the D is unclear. V was trimmed by 5 bases and J by 1 base, leaving 3 bases between them. This CDR3 is built from 11 residues. Germline CDR1 is SGHAT and CDR2 is FQNNGV. The CDR3 protein is CASSASYEQYF. CDR3 coding DNA: TGTGCCAGCAGCGCGTCCTACGAGCAGTACTTC.